The 17 T cell receptor beta chains in this list originate from one sample, sequenced in a study of glioma-infiltrating T cells after dendritic cell vaccination. Data came from immunoSEQ multiplex PCR; TCRdb stores just in-frame clones and leaves some out. The sample consists of over 80,000 clones, more than 80% of them appearing once. Sample time point: after dendritic cell vaccination, including at tumor progression/relapse. Sequenced here: blood, sampled after dendritic cell vaccination. The receptors shown here come from a human donor with glioblastoma.

The chain recombines TRBV7-9 with TRBJ2-3; a possible D gene is TRBD2 (5 bases). The V and J ends lost 3 bases and 2 bases respectively, with 9 bases between them. Germline values: CDR1 SEHNR, CDR2 FQNEAQ (reference sequence). This CDR3 is built from 14 residues. The CDR3 region has the DNA TGTGCCAGCAGCTTCGGACTCCCCACAGATACGCAGTATTTT. Translation gives CASSFGLPTDTQYF.

In this sample, this clone turned up once. This chain joins TRBV2 and TRBJ1-2, with D possibly being TRBD1 (6 bases). This CDR3 region has 14 residues. V gave up 6 bases and J gave up 0 bases, with 11 bases separating them. Germline V gives CDR1 SNHLY, CDR2 FYNNEI. The CDR3 DNA reads TGTGCCAGCAGAGGACAGCCTACTAACTATGGCTACACCTTC. It specifies CASRGQPTNYGYTF. Together with reference TRBV2 and TRBJ1-2, the CDR3 gives the full variable domain: EPEVTQTPSHQVTQMGQEVILRCVPISNHLYFYWYRQILGQKVEFLVSFYNNEISEKSEIFDDQFSVERPDGSNFTLKIRSTKLEDSAMYFCASRGQPTNYGYTFGSGTRLTVV.

This chain uses TRBV18 with TRBJ2-7; 8 bases agree with TRBD1. Germline trimming cut 5 bases from V and 4 bases from J; bases unmatched to any gene: 7. The CDR3 totals 14 residues. CDR1 is KGHSH and CDR2 is LQKENI in the germline V gene. This CDR3 is CASSTGQGYYEQYF. The CDR3 coding sequence is TGTGCCAGCTCAACCGGACAGGGATATTACGAGCAGTACTTC.

This chain uses TRBV10-3 with TRBJ1-5, with D possibly TRBD1 on 6 matching bases. The germline gives CDR1 ENHRY, CDR2 SYGVKD. The length of the CDR3 is 14 residues. Trimming removed 3 bases from V and 2 bases from J, with 8 bases in between. This CDR3 is CAISEQGGNQPQHF. CDR3 nucleotides: TGTGCCATCAGTGAACAGGGAGGCAATCAGCCCCAGCATTTT.

The chain uses TRBV5-1 and TRBJ2-6; maybe TRBD1 (5 bases). V lost 1 base and J lost 4, with 15 bases in between. CDR1 is SGHRS, CDR2 YFSETQ, per germline. The CDR3 runs 17 residues. Here the CDR3 DNA reads TGCGCCAGCAGCTTGACAGGTGACTCGACCGGGGCCAACGTCCTGACTTTC. Translating it yields CASSLTGDSTGANVLTF.

The V and J genes are TRBV30 and TRBJ1-3; TRBD1 is a possible D gene (5 bases). CDR1 GTSNPN and CDR2 SVGIG come from the germline V gene (reference sequence). CDR3 length equals 13 residues. The V gene lost 5 bases and the J gene lost 4 bases, with 12 bases spanning the gap. This CDR3 reads CAWGHGAGNTIYF. The CDR3 region has the DNA TGTGCCTGGGGACATGGAGCCGGAAACACCATATATTTT.

This clone was counted once. The rearrangement links TRBV30 to TRBJ2-5; 7 bases fit TRBD2. Germline CDR1 reads GTSNPN; CDR2 reads SVGIG (reference sequence). The CDR3 contains 16 residues. J was trimmed by 5 bases and V by 0 bases; bases with no gene match: 12. The CDR3 reads CAWSVGVGGSRETQYF. The CDR3 bases are TGTGCCTGGAGTGTTGGGGTGGGCGGGAGTAGGGAGACCCAGTACTTC.

J is TRBJ1-5 and V is TRBV30, with TRBD1 matching 8 bases. Germline V lookup: CDR1 GTSNPN, CDR2 SVGIG (reference sequence). With V trimmed by 2 bases and J by 4 bases, 4 bases remained unmatched. The CDR3 is 14 residues long. The CDR3 sequence is CAWSLGTGNQPQHF. CDR3 nucleotides: TGTGCCTGGAGTCTTGGGACAGGAAATCAGCCCCAGCATTTT.

This chain connects TRBV5-1 to TRBJ2-1; 11 nucleotides align to TRBD2. V gave up 4 bases and J gave up 8 bases; unmatched junction bases: 14. The CDR3 consists of 17 residues. Germline V gene data show CDR1 as SGHRS and CDR2 as YFSETQ. CDR3 region: CASSPYTSGSFRDEQFF. The CDR3 DNA is TGCGCCAGCAGCCCCTATACTAGCGGGAGTTTTCGGGATGAGCAGTTCTTC.

The rearrangement links TRBV10-3 to TRBJ1-2; 12 nucleotides match TRBD1. The length of the CDR3 is 20 residues. Germline values: CDR1 ENHRY, CDR2 SYGVKD. The V segment lost 0 bases and the J segment 4 bases; nucleotides outside the gene matches: 15. The CDR3 nucleotides are TGTGCCATCAGTGAGTCTGGGGGGGGGACAGGGGGCGCCGGACTCTATGGCTACACCTTC. Its translation: CAISESGGGTGGAGLYGYTF.

The gene calls are TRBV6-5 and TRBJ2-7; TRBD1 agrees at 7 bases. The CDR3 has 15 residues. With V trimmed by 7 bases and J by 0 bases, 9 bases remained unmatched. Germline assignment: CDR1 MNHEY and CDR2 SVGAGI. CDR3 region: CASNLPDRFSYEQYV. The CDR3 DNA is TGTGCCAGCAACCTCCCGGACAGGTTCTCCTACGAGCAGTACGTC.

The CDR3 sequence: CASSGGFSGNTIYF. Written as DNA, the CDR3 is TGTGCCAGCAGCGGCGGCTTCTCTGGAAACACCATATATTTT. V gene TRBV6-5 combines with J gene TRBJ1-3, with D hard to call. Germline V CDR1 and CDR2: MNHEY, SVGAGI. V gave up 6 bases and J gave up 0 bases, with 9 bases separating them. There are 14 residues in the CDR3.

The chain's CDR3 is CASSSDPGGLIEAFF. CDR3 nucleotides: TGCGCCAGCAGCTCGGACCCGGGGGGCCTAATTGAAGCTTTCTTT. The chain couples TRBV5-1 to TRBJ1-1; weak D call: TRBD1 (6 bases). V gave up 3 bases and J gave up 7 bases, with 19 bases separating them. The CDR3 covers 15 residues. Germline CDR1 is SGHRS and CDR2 is YFSETQ. The full variable domain, completed using reference TRBV5-1 and TRBJ1-1, is KAGVTQTPRYLIKTRGQQVTLSCSPISGHRSVSWYQQTPGQGLQFLFEYFSETQRNKGNFPGRFSGRQFSNSRSEMNVSTLELGDSALYLCASSSDPGGLIEAFFGQGTRLTVV.

The V and J genes are TRBV30 and TRBJ2-6; no clear D. The CDR3 sequence is 14 residues long. Germline assignment: CDR1 GTSNPN and CDR2 SVGIG (reference sequence). V lost 8 bases and J 0 bases, leaving 11 bases between the germline ends. The DNA of the CDR3 is TGTGCCCGAACTACTCGCTCTGGGGCCAACGTCCTGACTTTC. Amino acid sequence: CARTTRSGANVLTF.

This chain connects TRBV5-1 to TRBJ1-1; maybe TRBD1 (5 bases). Trimming took off 0 bases at V and 4 bases at J, with 10 bases between the two ends. Germline V gene sequence: CDR1 SGHRS, CDR2 YFSETQ. The CDR3 length is 14 residues. This chain's CDR3 is CASSLGQGSTEAFF. CDR3 DNA sequence: TGCGCCAGCAGCTTGGGGCAGGGAAGCACTGAAGCTTTCTTT.

The chain couples TRBV5-4 to TRBJ2-1, with 8 nucleotides matching TRBD1. Germline CDR1 reads SGHNT; CDR2 reads YYREEE (reference sequence). V lost 3 bases, J lost 3 bases, and 20 bases stayed unmatched. The CDR3 runs 20 residues. The CDR3 sequence: CASSSRGQGEVIGGYNEQFF. DNA of the CDR3: TGTGCCAGCAGCTCTCGAGGACAGGGTGAAGTGATCGGGGGCTACAATGAGCAGTTCTTC. The full variable domain, its missing parts supplied by reference TRBV5-4 and TRBJ2-1, is ETGVTQSPTHLIKTRGQQVTLRCSSQSGHNTVSWYQQALGQGPQFIFQYYREEENGRGNFPPRFSGLQFPNYSSELNVNALELDDSALYLCASSSRGQGEVIGGYNEQFFGPGTRLTVL.

V gene TRBV14 combines with J gene TRBJ2-5, with 7 nucleotides matching TRBD2. CDR1 SGHDN and CDR2 FVKESK come from the germline V gene. The CDR3 is 16 amino acids. The junction had 13 bases not matched to a gene; V was cut back by 4 bases and J by 5 bases. The CDR3 DNA reads as TGTGCCAGCAGCCGGGGAGCTCTAGCGGTGTGGGAGACCCAGTACTTC. Amino acid sequence: CASSRGALAVWETQYF.